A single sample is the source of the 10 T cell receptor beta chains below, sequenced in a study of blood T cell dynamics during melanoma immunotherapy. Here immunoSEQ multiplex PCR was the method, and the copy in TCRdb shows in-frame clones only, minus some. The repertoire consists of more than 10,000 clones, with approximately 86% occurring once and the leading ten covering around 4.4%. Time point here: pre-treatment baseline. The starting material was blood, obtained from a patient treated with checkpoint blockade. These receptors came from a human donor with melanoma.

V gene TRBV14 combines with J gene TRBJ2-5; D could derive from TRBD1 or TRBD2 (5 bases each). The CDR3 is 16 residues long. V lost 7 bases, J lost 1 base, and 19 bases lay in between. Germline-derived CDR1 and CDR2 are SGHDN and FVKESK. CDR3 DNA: TGTGCCAGCAACCAGGGAGAGAGGGCATTCCAAGAGACCCAGTACTTC. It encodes CASNQGERAFQETQYF. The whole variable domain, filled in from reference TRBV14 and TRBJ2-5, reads EAGVTQFPSHSVIEKGQTVTLRCDPISGHDNLYWYRRVMGKEIKFLLHFVKESKQDESGMPNNRFLAERTGGTYSTLKVQPAELEDSGVYFCASNQGERAFQETQYFGPGTRLLVL.

CDR3 in amino acids: CASAGGAEPLTQYF. The CDR3 DNA follows: TGTGCCAGCGCCGGGGGGGCCGAACCGCTTACGCAGTATTTT. V is TRBV2 and J is TRBJ2-3; 8 nucleotides align to TRBD2. The CDR3 runs 14 residues. The germline CDR1 and CDR2 sequences are SNHLY and FYNNEI. Trimming at V came to 8 bases and at J to 8 bases, leaving 12 bases not matched to a gene.

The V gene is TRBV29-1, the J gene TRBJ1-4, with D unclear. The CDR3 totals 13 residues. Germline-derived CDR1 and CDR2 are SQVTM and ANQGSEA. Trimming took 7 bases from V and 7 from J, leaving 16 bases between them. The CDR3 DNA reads TGCAGCGCCGGGTTGGGAGCAGCTGAAAAACTGTTTTTT. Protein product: CSAGLGAAEKLFF.

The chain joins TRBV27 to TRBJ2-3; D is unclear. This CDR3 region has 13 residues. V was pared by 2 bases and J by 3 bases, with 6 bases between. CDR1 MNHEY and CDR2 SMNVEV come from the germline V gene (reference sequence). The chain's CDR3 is CASSLTRTDTQYF. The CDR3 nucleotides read TGTGCCAGCAGTTTAACGCGAACAGATACGCAGTATTTT.

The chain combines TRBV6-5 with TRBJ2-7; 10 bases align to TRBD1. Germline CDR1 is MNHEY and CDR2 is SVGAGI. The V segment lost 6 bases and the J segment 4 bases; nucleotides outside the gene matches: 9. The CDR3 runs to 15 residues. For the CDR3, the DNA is TGTGCCAGCAGCTACACCGGGACAGGGGTTTACGAGCAGTACTTC. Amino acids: CASSYTGTGVYEQYF.

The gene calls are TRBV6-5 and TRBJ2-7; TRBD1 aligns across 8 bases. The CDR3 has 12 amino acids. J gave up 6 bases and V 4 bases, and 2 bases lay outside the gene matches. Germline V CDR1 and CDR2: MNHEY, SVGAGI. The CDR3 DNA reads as TGTGCCAGCAGTTCGGGACAGGTCGAGCAGTACTTC. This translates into CASSSGQVEQYF.

The CDR3 region has the DNA TGTGCCAGCAGCTTGCCCCCTTGGACAGGGACCTATGGCTACACCTTC. It is translated as CASSLPPWTGTYGYTF. The chain links TRBV7-9 to TRBJ1-2, with TRBD1 matching 8 bases. The V gene's germline CDR1 is SEHNR and CDR2 FQNEAQ (reference sequence). The CDR3 extends over 16 amino acids. V was pared by 3 bases and J by 4 bases, with 10 bases of the junction left unmatched.

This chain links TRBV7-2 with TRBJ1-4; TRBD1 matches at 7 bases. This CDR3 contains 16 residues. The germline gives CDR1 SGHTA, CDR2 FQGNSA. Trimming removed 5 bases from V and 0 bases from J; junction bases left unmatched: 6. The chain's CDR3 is CASSRTGDPTNEKLFF. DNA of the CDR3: TGTGCCAGCAGCCGGACAGGAGACCCAACTAATGAAAAACTGTTTTTT.

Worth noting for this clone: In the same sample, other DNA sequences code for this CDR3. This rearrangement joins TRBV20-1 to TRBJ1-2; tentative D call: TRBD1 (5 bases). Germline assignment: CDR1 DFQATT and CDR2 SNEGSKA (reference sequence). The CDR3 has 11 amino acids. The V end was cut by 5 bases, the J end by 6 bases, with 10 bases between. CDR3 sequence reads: CSAGGSHGYTF. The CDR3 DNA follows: TGCAGTGCTGGGGGGTCCCATGGCTACACCTTC.

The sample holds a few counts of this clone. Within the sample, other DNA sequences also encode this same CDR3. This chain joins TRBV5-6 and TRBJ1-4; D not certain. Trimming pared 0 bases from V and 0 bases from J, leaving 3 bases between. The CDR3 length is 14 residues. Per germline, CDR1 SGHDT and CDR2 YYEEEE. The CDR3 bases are TGTGCCAGCAGCTTGGTTGCAACTAATGAAAAACTGTTTTTT. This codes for CASSLVATNEKLFF. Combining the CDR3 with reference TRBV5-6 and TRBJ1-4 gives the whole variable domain DAGVTQSPTHLIKTRGQQVTLRCSPKSGHDTVSWYQQALGQGPQFIFQYYEEEERQRGNFPDRFSGHQFPNYSSELNVNALLLGDSALYLCASSLVATNEKLFFGSGTQLSVL.